The 15 T cell receptor beta chains listed next were all sequenced from one sample in a study of neurological immune-mediated disorders (dated by TCRdb to between 2018 and 2021). Receptor libraries were prepared by 5' RACE. For sequencing, an Illumina HiSeq 2500 was employed. TCRdb trimmed public reads at Q25 via fastp, called clones via MiXCR and kept in-frame beta chains. When rows share a CDR3 protein, they turn into one entry using the most common DNA and genes. Counted in this sample were approximately 70,000 distinct CDR3 sequences; roughly 4.4% of them appeared once. Together, the top ten hold roughly 2.4% of the sample. Material: PBMCs. Receptors were obtained from a woman aged 70 to 79 with multiple sclerosis.

This clonotype was seen many times. The V call is TRBV5-1, the J call TRBJ2-1; D gene uncertain. The CDR3 runs 13 residues. Germline V lookup: CDR1 SGHRS, CDR2 YFSETQ. Trimming pared 0 bases from V and 12 bases from J, leaving 13 bases between. The CDR3 here is CASSLVGELRQFF. The CDR3 nucleotides are TGCGCCAGCAGCTTGGTTGGAGAGCTAAGGCAGTTCTTC.

This clonotype was seen at least ten times. The genes are TRBV18 and TRBJ2-7; 11 bases are a match to TRBD1. V lost 1 base and J lost 6; bases outside the gene matches: 8. CDR1 and CDR2 (germline): KGHSH, LQKENI. The CDR3 consists of 16 residues. The CDR3: CASSPLLGTGGGEQYF. The CDR3 nucleotides are TGTGCCAGCTCACCACTCCTTGGGACAGGGGGAGGCGAGCAGTACTTC.

For this clonotype: A much more abundant neighbour one base away suggests this may be a read error. This chain connects TRBV5-8 to TRBJ2-7; D may match TRBD1 or TRBD2 (6 bases each). Trimming cost V 10 bases and J 5 bases, with 22 bases left between them. Germline assignment: CDR1 SGHTS and CDR2 YDEGEE. The CDR3 sequence is 14 residues long. DNA for the CDR3: TGTGCCTCGCACGGGGGCAGGGGATTGGACGAGCAGTACTTC. Amino acids: CASHGGRGLDEQYF.

Ten or more counts support this clonotype. The chain employs TRBV29-1 and TRBJ2-5; 9 positions agree with TRBD2. Per germline, CDR1 SQVTM and CDR2 ANQGSEA. This CDR3 is 14 amino acids long. J lost 5 bases, V lost 7 bases, and 11 bases had no gene match. The CDR3 DNA reads as TGCAGCGCTCCACTAGCGGGTATCCGTGAGACCCAGTACTTC. Translating it yields CSAPLAGIRETQYF.

Ten or more counts support this clonotype. The chain is built from TRBV7-8 and TRBJ1-1, with D maybe TRBD1 (5 bases). The CDR3 has 13 residues. Trimming pared 1 base from V and 5 bases from J, leaving 8 bases between. Per the germline V gene, CDR1 is SGHVS and CDR2 is FQNEAQ. CDR3 region: CASSLVGVTEAFF. The CDR3 DNA is TGTGCCAGCAGCTTAGTGGGGGTTACTGAAGCTTTCTTT.

In this sample, this clonotype turned up many times. The V gene is TRBV2, the J gene TRBJ2-1, with 14 bases matching TRBD2. CDR1 and CDR2 (germline): SNHLY, FYNNEI. The CDR3 consists of 16 residues. J lost 5 bases, V lost 5 bases, and 5 bases had no gene match. The CDR3 coding sequence is TGTGCCAGCAGTCCTAGGGGACTAGCGGGAGACAATGAGCAGTTCTTC. Translation: CASSPRGLAGDNEQFF.

This clonotype was recorded many times. This chain connects TRBV3-1 to TRBJ2-7, with TRBD2 matching over 11 bases. There are 17 residues in the CDR3. CDR1 is LGHDT and CDR2 is YNNKEL in the germline V gene (reference sequence). Trimming cost V 0 bases and J 2 bases; bases outside gene matches: 6. CDR3 DNA: TGTGCCAGCAGCCAAGACCGACTAGCGGGATCTACCTACGAGCAGTACTTC. Protein sequence: CASSQDRLAGSTYEQYF.

The sample holds many counts of this clonotype. The chain uses TRBV5-1 and TRBJ2-1; 12 bases fit TRBD2. CDR1 is SGHRS and CDR2 is YFSETQ in the germline V gene. The junction had 6 bases not matched to a gene; V was cut back by 2 bases and J by 0 bases. This CDR3 region has 18 residues. Written as DNA, the CDR3 is TGCGCCAGCAGCTTTCTAGCGGGAGGGCAGAGCTCCTACAATGAGCAGTTCTTC. It yields the protein CASSFLAGGQSSYNEQFF.

This clonotype has a count of ten or more. The chain carries TRBV5-1 and TRBJ2-5; D is ambiguous. The germline V gene has CDR1 SGHRS and CDR2 YFSETQ. The length of the CDR3 is 13 residues. The ends were cut back, 0 bases at V and 1 base at J, with 4 bases in the middle. The CDR3 here is CASSLGVQETQYF. CDR3 nucleotide sequence: TGCGCCAGCAGCTTGGGTGTCCAAGAGACCCAGTACTTC.

Ten or more counts support this clonotype. The chain has TRBV25-1 and TRBJ2-5; 10 nucleotides align to TRBD2. The CDR3 consists of 14 residues. Germline assignment: CDR1 MGHDK and CDR2 SYGVNS. The V gene end was trimmed by 8 bases and the J gene end by 5 bases; junction bases not matched to a gene: 8. The CDR3 DNA is TGTGCCAGCCGAGAGCGGGAGGGCGGTGAGACCCAGTACTTC. It translates to CASREREGGETQYF.

The rearrangement uses TRBV10-3 and TRBJ2-7; D call uncertain. Germline values: CDR1 ENHRY, CDR2 SYGVKD. The CDR3 length is 11 residues. V was clipped by 0 bases and J by 6 bases, with 3 bases between them. In DNA, the CDR3 is TGTGCCATCAGTGAGTCATTCGAGCAGTACTTC. Translated, it gives CAISESFEQYF.

This clonotype was observed many times. The rearrangement links TRBV30 to TRBJ2-1, with unresolved D. This CDR3 spans 11 amino acids. Germline values: CDR1 GTSNPN, CDR2 SVGIG (reference sequence). Trimming took off 1 base at V and 5 bases at J, with 3 bases between the two ends. CDR3 DNA sequence: TGTGCCTGGAGTGCGGACAATGAGCAGTTCTTC. Translation: CAWSADNEQFF.

With regard to this clonotype: A junction boundary mismatches the germline segment, possibly from a read error. The rearrangement links TRBV10-1 to TRBJ1-5; 7 nucleotides align to TRBD1. The CDR3 has 14 amino acids. CDR1 and CDR2 from the germline V gene are WNHNN and SYGVQD (reference sequence). The CDR3 is CASSTGASNQPQNF. CDR3 nucleotides: TGCGCCAGCAGTACAGGGGCGAGTAATCAGCCCCAGAATTTT.

The chain couples TRBV7-2 to TRBJ1-2; 9 nucleotides agree with TRBD1. V lost 2 bases and J lost 3; bases outside the gene matches: 10. Germline values: CDR1 SGHTA, CDR2 FQGNSA. This CDR3 has 17 residues. CDR3 residues: CASSLLGQGRSDYGYTF. In DNA, the CDR3 is TGTGCCAGCAGCTTATTGGGACAGGGAAGGTCGGACTATGGCTACACCTTC.

This clonotype came up many times. This chain uses TRBV29-1 with TRBJ2-4; no clear D. V was clipped by 0 bases and J by 0 bases, with 9 bases between them. CDR3 length: 15 amino acids. Germline V gene data show CDR1 as SQVTM and CDR2 as ANQGSEA. CDR3 nucleotide sequence: TGCAGCGTTGAAGATGACCACTTAGCCAAAAACATTCAGTACTTC. It specifies CSVEDDHLAKNIQYF.